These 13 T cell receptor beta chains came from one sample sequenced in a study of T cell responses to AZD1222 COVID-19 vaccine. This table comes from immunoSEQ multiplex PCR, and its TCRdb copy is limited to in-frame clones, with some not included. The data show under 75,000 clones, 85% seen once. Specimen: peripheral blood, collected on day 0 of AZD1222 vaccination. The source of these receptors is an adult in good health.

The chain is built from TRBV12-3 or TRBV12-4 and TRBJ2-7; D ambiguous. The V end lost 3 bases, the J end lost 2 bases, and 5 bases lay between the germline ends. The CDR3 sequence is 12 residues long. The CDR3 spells CASSLAPYEQYF. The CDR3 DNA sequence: TGTGCCAGCAGTTTGGCCCCCTACGAGCAGTACTTC.

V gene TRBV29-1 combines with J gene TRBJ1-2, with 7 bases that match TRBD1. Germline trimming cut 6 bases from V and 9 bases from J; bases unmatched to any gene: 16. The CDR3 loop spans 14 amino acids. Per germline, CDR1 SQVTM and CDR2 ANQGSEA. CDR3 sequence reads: CSVGLGTDRSSYTF. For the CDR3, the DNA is TGCAGCGTGGGGTTAGGGACGGACAGGTCGAGCTACACCTTC.

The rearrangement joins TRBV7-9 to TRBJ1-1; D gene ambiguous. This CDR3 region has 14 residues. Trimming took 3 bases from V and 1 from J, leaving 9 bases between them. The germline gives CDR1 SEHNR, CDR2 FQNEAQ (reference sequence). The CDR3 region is CASSFSPRNTEAFF. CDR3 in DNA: TGTGCCAGCAGCTTCTCTCCCAGGAACACTGAAGCTTTCTTT.

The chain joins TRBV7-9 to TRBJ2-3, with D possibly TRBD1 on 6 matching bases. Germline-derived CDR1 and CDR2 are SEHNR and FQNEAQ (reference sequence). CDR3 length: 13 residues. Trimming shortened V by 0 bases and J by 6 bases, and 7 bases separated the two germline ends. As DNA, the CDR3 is TGTGCCAGCAGCTTAGCGAGGGGGGATACGCAGTATTTT. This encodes CASSLARGDTQYF.

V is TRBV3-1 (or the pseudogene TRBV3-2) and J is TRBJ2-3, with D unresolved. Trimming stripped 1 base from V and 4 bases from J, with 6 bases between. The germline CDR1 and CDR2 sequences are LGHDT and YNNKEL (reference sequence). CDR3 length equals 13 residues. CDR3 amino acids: CASSQVGPDTQYF. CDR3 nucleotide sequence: TGTGCCAGCAGCCAAGTGGGCCCAGATACGCAGTATTTT.

The CDR3 here is CSVVMRVAETQYF. The CDR3 region has the DNA TGCAGCGTTGTCATGCGGGTCGCGGAGACCCAGTACTTC. The chain recombines TRBV29-1 with TRBJ2-5; D is perhaps TRBD2 (5 bases). Germline CDR1 reads SQVTM; CDR2 reads ANQGSEA. The V end was cut by 4 bases, the J end by 5 bases, with 14 bases between. The CDR3 runs 13 residues.

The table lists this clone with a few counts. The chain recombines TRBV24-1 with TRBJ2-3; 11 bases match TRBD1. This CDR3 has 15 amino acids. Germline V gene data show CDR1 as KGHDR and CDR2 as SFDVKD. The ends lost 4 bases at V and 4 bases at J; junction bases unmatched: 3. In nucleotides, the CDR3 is TGTGCCACCAGTGACTGGACAGGGGGCTCAGATACGCAGTATTTT. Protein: CATSDWTGGSDTQYF.

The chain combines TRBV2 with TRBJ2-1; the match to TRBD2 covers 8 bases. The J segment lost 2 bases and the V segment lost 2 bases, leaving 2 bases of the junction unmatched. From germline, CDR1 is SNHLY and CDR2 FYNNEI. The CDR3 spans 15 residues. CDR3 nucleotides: TGTGCCAGCAGTGAATCACTAGCGGCCTACAATGAGCAGTTCTTC. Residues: CASSESLAAYNEQFF.

Here the CDR3 reads CASSLTPNYGYTF. CDR3 sequence (DNA): TGTGCCAGCAGTTTAACGCCGAACTATGGCTACACCTTC. The V gene is TRBV27, the J gene TRBJ1-2; D unclear. V gave up 2 bases and J gave up 2 bases, with 6 bases separating them. This CDR3 region has 13 residues. Germline V gene data show CDR1 as MNHEY and CDR2 as SMNVEV (reference sequence).

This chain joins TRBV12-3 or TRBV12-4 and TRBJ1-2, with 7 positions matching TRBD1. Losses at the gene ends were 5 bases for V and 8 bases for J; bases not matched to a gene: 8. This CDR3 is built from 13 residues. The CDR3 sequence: CASSLRDSRGYTF. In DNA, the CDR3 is TGTGCCAGCAGTCTACGGGACAGTCGGGGCTACACCTTC.

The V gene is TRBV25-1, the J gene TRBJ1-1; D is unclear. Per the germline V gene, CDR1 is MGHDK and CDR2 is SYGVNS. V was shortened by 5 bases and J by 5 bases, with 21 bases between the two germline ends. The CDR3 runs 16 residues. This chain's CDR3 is CASSISATGLRTEAFF. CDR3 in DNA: TGTGCCAGCAGTATTTCGGCAACGGGCCTGAGGACTGAAGCTTTCTTT.

This CDR3 reads CASVREGQGYEQFF. As DNA, the CDR3 is TGTGCCAGCGTACGGGAGGGCCAGGGCTATGAGCAGTTCTTC. The chain has TRBV9 and TRBJ2-1, with TRBD2 identical over 8 bases. After removal of 7 bases from V and 8 bases from J, the junction contained 11 bases not matched to a gene. Germline V gene data show CDR1 as SGDLS and CDR2 as YYNGEE. The CDR3 runs to 14 residues.

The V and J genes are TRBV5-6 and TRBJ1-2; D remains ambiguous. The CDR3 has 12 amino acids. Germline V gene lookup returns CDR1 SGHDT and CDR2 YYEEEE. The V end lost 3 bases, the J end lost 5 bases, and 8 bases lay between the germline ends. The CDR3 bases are TGTGCCAGCAGCTCGGGCGGATATGGCTACACCTTC. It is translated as CASSSGGYGYTF. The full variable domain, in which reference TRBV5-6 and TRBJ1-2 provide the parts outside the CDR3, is DAGVTQSPTHLIKTRGQQVTLRCSPKSGHDTVSWYQQALGQGPQFIFQYYEEEERQRGNFPDRFSGHQFPNYSSELNVNALLLGDSALYLCASSSGGYGYTFGSGTRLTVV.